Listed below are T cell receptor beta chains from one sample, sequenced in a study of chemoradiotherapy in HPV16-positive cancers. Sequencing was performed with immunoSEQ multiplex PCR; in TCRdb, only in-frame clones are kept and a portion is missing. The table lists 7,500 to 8,000 clones, roughly 90% of them singletons. Here the sequenced sample was tumor tissue, taken from a patient who underwent chemoradiotherapy. These receptors originate from a human donor with HPV-associated anogenital cancer. Each CDR3 is given without its conserved first and last residue. Fields, in order: V gene, D gene, J gene, CDR3 protein. The D gene is left open where the match is weak.

TRBV6-5	.	TRBJ1-4	ASSPGSRWEKLF
TRBV10-3	TRBD1	TRBJ2-5	AISPFETGMGETQY
TRBV27	TRBD1	TRBJ2-3	ASSPQGAAGLRDTQY
TRBV2	TRBD1	TRBJ2-5	ASSVERQGQETQY
TRBV28	.	TRBJ1-2	ASSVRGGYT
TRBV5-5	.	TRBJ2-1	ASSLRFGQGSYNEQF
TRBV6-1	TRBD1	TRBJ1-6	ASSNRGHSPLH
TRBV28	.	TRBJ1-6	ASSPSTGNRNSPLH
TRBV18	.	TRBJ1-4	ASSLAVRATNEKLF
TRBV7-3	.	TRBJ1-3	ASSLVSRTSGNTIY
TRBV11-2	.	TRBJ2-1	ASSLMATYNEQF
TRBV5-1	.	TRBJ1-6	ASSLGGTDDSPLH
TRBV5-5	.	TRBJ2-2	ASSLRGANTGELF
TRBV5-1	TRBD2	TRBJ2-3	ASSMGLAGALSTDTQY
TRBV7-8	.	TRBJ2-3	ASSLGLGEGDTQY
TRBV19	.	TRBJ2-1	ASSSAPGTISNEQF
TRBV7-2	.	TRBJ1-2	ASSLTGGYGYT
TRBV29-1	.	TRBJ1-1	SVGEFLAEAF
TRBV2	TRBD2	TRBJ2-3	ASSDETSGAGDTQY
TRBV15	.	TRBJ1-2	ATSRGDGPNYGYT
TRBV9	.	TRBJ2-1	ASSVDGSTYNEQF
TRBV27	.	TRBJ1-2	ASNGGGYGYT
TRBV5-4	TRBD2	TRBJ2-7	ASSGNGGVPAYEQY
TRBV21-1	.	TRBJ2-1	ASSKAAQGAYNEQF
TRBV2	TRBD2	TRBJ2-1	ASSLESSGRGEQF
TRBV19	.	TRBJ1-5	ASSKGGNQPQH
TRBV19	TRBD1	TRBJ1-2	ASSITGTGGYGYT
TRBV29-1	.	TRBJ2-1	SVRERGQFSNEQF
TRBV19	TRBD2	TRBJ2-7	ASSMTGGYEQY